The clone carrying this T cell receptor beta chain was seen a handful of times. No antigen is known for it. The data belong to a study of T cells after yellow fever vaccination. On the study more broadly: Fractions low in cell number were prepared with SMART-Seq v4 Ultra Low Input. Study-level results: Clones from primary vaccination mostly reappeared after the booster (about 97% CD4, about 85% CD8). From the bulk population, abundant clonotypes could contaminate and appear within FACS-sorted repertoires.

Each CDR3 protein is one row after TCRdb ran MiXCR on the 5' RACE reads. The sample holds roughly 140,000 distinct CDR3 sequences, 7.7% seen once. The CDR3 covers 12 residues. V dropped 7 bases and J dropped 6 bases, with 11 bases sitting between them. This TCR was recovered from a man aged 25-40 years who received the YFV17D yellow fever vaccine. Sequences were derived from CD4+ T cells sorted from PBMCs, sampled 5 days after the yellow fever booster vaccination. This rearrangement joins TRBV12-3 or TRBV12-4 to TRBJ2-3; D may be TRBD2 (5 bases). For the CDR3, the DNA is TGTGCCAGCACCCCACTAGTCGATACGCAGTATTTT. It codes for CASTPLVDTQYF.